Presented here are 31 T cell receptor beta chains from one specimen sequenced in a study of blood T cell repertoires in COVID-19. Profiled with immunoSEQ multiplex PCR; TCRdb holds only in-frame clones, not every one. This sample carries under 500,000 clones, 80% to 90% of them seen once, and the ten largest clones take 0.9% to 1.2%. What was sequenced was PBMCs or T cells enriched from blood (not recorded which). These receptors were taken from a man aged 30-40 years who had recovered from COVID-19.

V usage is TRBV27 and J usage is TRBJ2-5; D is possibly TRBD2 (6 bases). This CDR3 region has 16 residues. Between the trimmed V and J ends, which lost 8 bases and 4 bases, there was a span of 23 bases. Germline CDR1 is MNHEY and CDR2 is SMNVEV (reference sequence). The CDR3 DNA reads TGTGCCAGCTTCTCCCCCCGGGGGTTATCGGGAGAGACCCAGTACTTC. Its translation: CASFSPRGLSGETQYF.

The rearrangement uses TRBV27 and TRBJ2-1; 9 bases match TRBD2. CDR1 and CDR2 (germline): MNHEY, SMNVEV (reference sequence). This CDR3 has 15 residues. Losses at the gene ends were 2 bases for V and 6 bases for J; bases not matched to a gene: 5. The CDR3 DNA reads TGTGCCAGCAGTTTAAGACTAGCGGAGCCCAATGAGCAGTTCTTC. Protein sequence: CASSLRLAEPNEQFF.

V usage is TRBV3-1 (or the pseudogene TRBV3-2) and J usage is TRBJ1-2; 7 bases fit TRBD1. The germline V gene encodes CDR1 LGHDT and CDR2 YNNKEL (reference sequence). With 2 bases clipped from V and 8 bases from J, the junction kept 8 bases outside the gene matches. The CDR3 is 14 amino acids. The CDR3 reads CASSQLTGEGGYTF. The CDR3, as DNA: TGTGCCAGCAGCCAACTTACAGGGGAAGGGGGCTACACCTTC.

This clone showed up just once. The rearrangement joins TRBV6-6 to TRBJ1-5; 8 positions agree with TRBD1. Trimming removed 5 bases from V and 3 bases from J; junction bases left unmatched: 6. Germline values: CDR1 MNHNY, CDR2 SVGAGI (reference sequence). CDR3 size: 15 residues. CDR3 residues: CASSQGTGYNQPQHF. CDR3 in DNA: TGTGCCAGCAGTCAAGGGACAGGCTACAATCAGCCCCAGCATTTT.

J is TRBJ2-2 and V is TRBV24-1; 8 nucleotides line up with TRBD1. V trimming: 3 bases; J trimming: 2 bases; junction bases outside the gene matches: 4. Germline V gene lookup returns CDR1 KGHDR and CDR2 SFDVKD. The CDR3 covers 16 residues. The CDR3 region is CATSDKDRGNTGELFF. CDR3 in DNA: TGTGCCACCAGTGATAAAGACAGGGGTAACACCGGGGAGCTGTTTTTT.

This chain's CDR3 is CASSTQENTEAFF. CDR3 bases: TGTGCCAGCAGCACACAGGAGAACACTGAAGCTTTCTTT. V and J are TRBV6-4 and TRBJ1-1; D might be TRBD1 (5 bases). Trimming took 6 bases from V and 1 from J, leaving 9 bases between them. Germline assignment: CDR1 MRHNA and CDR2 SNTAGT. This CDR3 contains 13 residues.

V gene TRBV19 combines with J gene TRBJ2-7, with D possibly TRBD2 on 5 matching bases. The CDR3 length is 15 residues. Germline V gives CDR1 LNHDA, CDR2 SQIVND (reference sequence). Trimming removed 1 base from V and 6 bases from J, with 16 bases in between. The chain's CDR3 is CASSIGLAEELEQYF. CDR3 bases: TGTGCCAGTAGTATAGGATTGGCGGAGGAACTCGAGCAGTACTTC.

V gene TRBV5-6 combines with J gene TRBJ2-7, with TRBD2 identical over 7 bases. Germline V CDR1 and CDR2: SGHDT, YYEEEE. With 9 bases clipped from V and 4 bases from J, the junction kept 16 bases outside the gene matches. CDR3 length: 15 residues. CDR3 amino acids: CANGAPLADPYEQYF. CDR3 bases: TGTGCCAACGGGGCCCCCCTAGCGGACCCGTACGAGCAGTACTTC.

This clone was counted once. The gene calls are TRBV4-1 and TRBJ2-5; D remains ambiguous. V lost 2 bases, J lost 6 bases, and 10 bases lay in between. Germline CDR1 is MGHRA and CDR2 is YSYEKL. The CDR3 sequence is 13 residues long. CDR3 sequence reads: CASSQSLVQTQYF. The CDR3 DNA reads TGCGCCAGCAGCCAATCACTGGTTCAGACCCAGTACTTC.

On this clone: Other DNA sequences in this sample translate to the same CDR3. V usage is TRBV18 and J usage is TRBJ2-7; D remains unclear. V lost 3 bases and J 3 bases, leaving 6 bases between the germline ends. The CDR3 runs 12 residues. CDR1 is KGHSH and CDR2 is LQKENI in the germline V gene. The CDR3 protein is CASSPNNYEQYF. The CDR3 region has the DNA TGTGCCAGCTCACCCAACAACTACGAGCAGTACTTC.

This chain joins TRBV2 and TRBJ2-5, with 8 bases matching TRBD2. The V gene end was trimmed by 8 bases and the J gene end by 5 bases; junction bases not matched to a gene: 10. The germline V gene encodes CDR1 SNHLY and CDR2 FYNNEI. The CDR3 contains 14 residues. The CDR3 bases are TGTGCCAGCCAGCTTCGGGGGGGGCCTGAGACCCAGTACTTC. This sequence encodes CASQLRGGPETQYF.

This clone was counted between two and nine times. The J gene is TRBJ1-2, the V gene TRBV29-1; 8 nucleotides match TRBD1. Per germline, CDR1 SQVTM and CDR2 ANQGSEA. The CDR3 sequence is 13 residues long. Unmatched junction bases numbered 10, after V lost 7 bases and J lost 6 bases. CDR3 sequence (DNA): TGCAGCGGCTACGGGACAGGAATTGATGGCTACACCTTC. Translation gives CSGYGTGIDGYTF.

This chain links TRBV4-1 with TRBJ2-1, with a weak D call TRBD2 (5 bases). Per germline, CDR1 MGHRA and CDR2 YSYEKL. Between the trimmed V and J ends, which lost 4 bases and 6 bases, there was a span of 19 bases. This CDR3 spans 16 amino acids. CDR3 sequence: CASSLATILGSNEQFF. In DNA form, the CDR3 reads TGCGCCAGCAGCCTGGCGACTATCCTGGGCTCCAATGAGCAGTTCTTC.

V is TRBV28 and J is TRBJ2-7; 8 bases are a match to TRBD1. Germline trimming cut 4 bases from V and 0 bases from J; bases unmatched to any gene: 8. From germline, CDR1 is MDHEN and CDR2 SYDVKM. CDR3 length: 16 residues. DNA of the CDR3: TGTGCCAGCAGTTGGACAGGGACCAGGGGCTCCTACGAGCAGTACTTC. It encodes CASSWTGTRGSYEQYF.

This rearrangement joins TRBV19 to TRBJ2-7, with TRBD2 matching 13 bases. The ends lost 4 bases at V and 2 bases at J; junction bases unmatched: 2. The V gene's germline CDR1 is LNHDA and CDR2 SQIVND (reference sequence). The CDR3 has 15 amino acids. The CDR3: CASSRTSGRAYEQYF. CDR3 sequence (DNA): TGTGCCAGTAGTAGAACTAGCGGGAGGGCCTACGAGCAGTACTTC.

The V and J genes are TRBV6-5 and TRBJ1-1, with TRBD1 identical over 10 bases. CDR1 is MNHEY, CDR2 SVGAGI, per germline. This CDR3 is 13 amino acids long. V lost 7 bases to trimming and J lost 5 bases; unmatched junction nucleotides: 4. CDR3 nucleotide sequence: TGTGCCAGCACCTTGGACAGGGGGACTGAAGCTTTCTTT. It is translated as CASTLDRGTEAFF.

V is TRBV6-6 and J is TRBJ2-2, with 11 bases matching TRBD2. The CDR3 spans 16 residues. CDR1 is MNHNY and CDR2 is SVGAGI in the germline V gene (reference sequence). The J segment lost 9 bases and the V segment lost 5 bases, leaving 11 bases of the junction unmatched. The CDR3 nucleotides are TGTGCCAGCAGTCGACTACTAGCGGGAGATGGCTGGGAGCTGTTTTTT. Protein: CASSRLLAGDGWELFF.

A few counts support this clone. In DNA, the CDR3 is TGTGCCAGCGGCCGAGAAGCGGGAAGGTCCTACAATGAGCAGTTCTTC. Its protein is CASGREAGRSYNEQFF. The J gene is TRBJ2-1, the V gene TRBV14; 7 positions match TRBD2. Trimming removed 8 bases from V and 1 base from J; junction bases left unmatched: 11. Germline lookup yields CDR1 SGHDN and CDR2 FVKESK. The CDR3 sequence is 16 residues long. The full variable domain, in which reference TRBV14 and TRBJ2-1 provide the parts outside the CDR3, is EAGVTQFPSHSVIEKGQTVTLRCDPISGHDNLYWYRRVMGKEIKFLLHFVKESKQDESGMPNNRFLAERTGGTYSTLKVQPAELEDSGVYFCASGREAGRSYNEQFFGPGTRLTVL.

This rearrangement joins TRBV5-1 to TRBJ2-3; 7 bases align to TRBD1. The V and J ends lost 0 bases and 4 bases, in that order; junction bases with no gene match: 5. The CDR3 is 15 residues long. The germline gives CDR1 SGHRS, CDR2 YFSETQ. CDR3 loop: CASSLGQGLADTQYF. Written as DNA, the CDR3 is TGCGCCAGCAGCTTGGGACAGGGTCTTGCAGATACGCAGTATTTT.

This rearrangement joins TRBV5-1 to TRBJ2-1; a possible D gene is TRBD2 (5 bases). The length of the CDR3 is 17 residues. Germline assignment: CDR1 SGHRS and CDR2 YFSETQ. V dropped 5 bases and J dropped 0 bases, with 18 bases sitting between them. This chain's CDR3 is CASRPGLKLSSYNEQFF. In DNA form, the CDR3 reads TGCGCCAGCAGACCTGGACTCAAACTAAGCTCCTACAATGAGCAGTTCTTC. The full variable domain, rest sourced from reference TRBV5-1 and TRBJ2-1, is KAGVTQTPRYLIKTRGQQVTLSCSPISGHRSVSWYQQTPGQGLQFLFEYFSETQRNKGNFPGRFSGRQFSNSRSEMNVSTLELGDSALYLCASRPGLKLSSYNEQFFGPGTRLTVL.

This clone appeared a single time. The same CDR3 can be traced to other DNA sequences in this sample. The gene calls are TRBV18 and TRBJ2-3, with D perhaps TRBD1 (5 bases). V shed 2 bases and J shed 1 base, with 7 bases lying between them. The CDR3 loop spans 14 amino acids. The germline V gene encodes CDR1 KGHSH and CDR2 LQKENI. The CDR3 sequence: CASSPGAGTDTQYF. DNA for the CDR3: TGTGCCAGCTCACCAGGGGCAGGCACAGATACGCAGTATTTT.

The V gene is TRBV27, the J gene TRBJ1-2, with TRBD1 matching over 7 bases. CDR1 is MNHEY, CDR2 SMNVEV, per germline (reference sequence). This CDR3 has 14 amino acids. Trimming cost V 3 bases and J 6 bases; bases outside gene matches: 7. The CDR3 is CASSLERGRNGYTF. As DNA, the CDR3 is TGTGCCAGCAGTTTGGAAAGGGGGCGGAATGGCTACACCTTC.

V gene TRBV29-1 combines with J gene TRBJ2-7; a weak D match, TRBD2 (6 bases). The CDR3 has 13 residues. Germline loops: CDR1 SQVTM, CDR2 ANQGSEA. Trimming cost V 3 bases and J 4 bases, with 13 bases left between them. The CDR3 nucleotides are TGCAGCGTTGATTTAGGGGCGGGATACGAGCAGTACTTC. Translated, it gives CSVDLGAGYEQYF.

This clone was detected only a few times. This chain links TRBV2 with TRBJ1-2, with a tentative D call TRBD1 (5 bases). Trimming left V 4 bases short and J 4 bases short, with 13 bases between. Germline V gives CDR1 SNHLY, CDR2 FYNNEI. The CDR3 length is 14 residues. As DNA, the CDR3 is TGTGCCAGCAGTGTGGAAGGGACTACCTATGGCTACACCTTC. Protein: CASSVEGTTYGYTF. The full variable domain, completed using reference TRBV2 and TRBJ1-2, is EPEVTQTPSHQVTQMGQEVILRCVPISNHLYFYWYRQILGQKVEFLVSFYNNEISEKSEIFDDQFSVERPDGSNFTLKIRSTKLEDSAMYFCASSVEGTTYGYTFGSGTRLTVV.

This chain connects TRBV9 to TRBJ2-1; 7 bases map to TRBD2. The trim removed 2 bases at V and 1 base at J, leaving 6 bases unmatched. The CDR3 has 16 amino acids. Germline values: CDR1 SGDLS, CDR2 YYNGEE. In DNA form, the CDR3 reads TGTGCCAGCAGCGTCTGGTCAGCGGGGTCCTACAATGAGCAGTTCTTC. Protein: CASSVWSAGSYNEQFF.

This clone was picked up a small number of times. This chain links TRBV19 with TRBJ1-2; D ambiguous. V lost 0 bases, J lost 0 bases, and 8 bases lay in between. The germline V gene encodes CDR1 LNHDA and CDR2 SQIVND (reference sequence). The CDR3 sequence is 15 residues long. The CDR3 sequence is CASSIDRGSNYGYTF. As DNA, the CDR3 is TGTGCCAGTAGTATAGATCGCGGCTCTAACTATGGCTACACCTTC. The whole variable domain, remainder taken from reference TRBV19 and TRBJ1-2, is DGGITQSPKYLFRKEGQNVTLSCEQNLNHDAMYWYRQDPGQGLRLIYYSQIVNDFQKGDIAEGYSVSREKKESFPLTVTSAQKNPTAFYLCASSIDRGSNYGYTFGSGTRLTVV.

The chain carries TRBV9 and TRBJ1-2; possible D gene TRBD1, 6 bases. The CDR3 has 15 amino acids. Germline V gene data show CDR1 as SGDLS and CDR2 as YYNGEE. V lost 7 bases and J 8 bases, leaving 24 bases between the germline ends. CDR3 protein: CASGDRGTSLGGYTF. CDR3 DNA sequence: TGTGCCAGCGGGGACCGAGGGACATCCTTGGGCGGCTACACCTTC.

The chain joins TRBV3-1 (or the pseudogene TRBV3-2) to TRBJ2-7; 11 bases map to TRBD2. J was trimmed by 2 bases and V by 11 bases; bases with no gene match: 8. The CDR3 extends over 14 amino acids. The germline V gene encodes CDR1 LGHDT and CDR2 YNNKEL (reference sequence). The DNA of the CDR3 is TGTGCCGCGGGAATGGGACTAGCGGCCTACGAGCAGTACTTC. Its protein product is CAAGMGLAAYEQYF.

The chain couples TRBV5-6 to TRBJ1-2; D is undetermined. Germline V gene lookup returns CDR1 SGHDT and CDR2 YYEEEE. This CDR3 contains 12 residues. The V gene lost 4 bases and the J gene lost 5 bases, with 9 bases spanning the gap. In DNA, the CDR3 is TGTGCCAGCAGCAATCGGGGATATGGCTACACCTTC. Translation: CASSNRGYGYTF. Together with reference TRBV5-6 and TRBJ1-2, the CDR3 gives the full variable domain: DAGVTQSPTHLIKTRGQQVTLRCSPKSGHDTVSWYQQALGQGPQFIFQYYEEEERQRGNFPDRFSGHQFPNYSSELNVNALLLGDSALYLCASSNRGYGYTFGSGTRLTVV.

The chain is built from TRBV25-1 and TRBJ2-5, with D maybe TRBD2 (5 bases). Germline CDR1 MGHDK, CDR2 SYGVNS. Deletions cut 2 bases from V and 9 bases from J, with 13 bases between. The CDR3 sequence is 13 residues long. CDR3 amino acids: CASSEVGGSPQYF. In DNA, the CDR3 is TGTGCCAGCAGTGAAGTGGGCGGGTCCCCCCAGTACTTC.

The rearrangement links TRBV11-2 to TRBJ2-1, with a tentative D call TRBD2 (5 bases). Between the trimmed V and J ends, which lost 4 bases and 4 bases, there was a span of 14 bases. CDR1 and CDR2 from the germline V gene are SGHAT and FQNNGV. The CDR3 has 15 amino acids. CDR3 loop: CASSYRGTWYNEQFF. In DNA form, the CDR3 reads TGTGCCAGCAGCTACCGGGGTACGTGGTACAATGAGCAGTTCTTC.